The 8 T cell receptor beta chains below all came from one sample that was sequenced in a study of cytomegalovirus exposure and HLA in healthy donors. The primer mix had 60 Vbeta and 13 Jbeta primers. Sequencing used immunoSEQ multiplex PCR; TCRdb keeps in-frame clones, though not all of them. The sample lists under 100,000 clones, roughly 61% occurring once. Material: PBMCs. These receptor sequences come from a woman between 40 and 50 years old in good health and CMV-seropositive.

The chain has TRBV4-1 and TRBJ2-7; a possible D gene is TRBD2 (5 bases). The V end lost 3 bases, the J end lost 4 bases, and 16 bases lay between the germline ends. This CDR3 spans 15 amino acids. In germline, CDR1 is MGHRA, CDR2 YSYEKL. CDR3: CASSQQVGEGYEQYF. The CDR3 DNA reads TGCGCCAGCAGCCAGCAGGTGGGAGAAGGGTACGAGCAGTACTTC.

In its sample, this clone was seen a few times. J is TRBJ2-7 and V is TRBV7-2; 8 bases match TRBD2. J was trimmed by 0 bases and V by 8 bases; bases with no gene match: 9. CDR3 length: 15 amino acids. Germline CDR1 SGHTA, CDR2 FQGNSA. The CDR3 sequence: CASRGGSSSSYEQYF. The CDR3, as DNA: TGTGCCAGCCGGGGGGGATCAAGTAGCTCCTACGAGCAGTACTTC. The full variable domain, in which reference TRBV7-2 and TRBJ2-7 provide the parts outside the CDR3, is GAGVSQSPSNKVTEKGKDVELRCDPISGHTALYWYRQSLGQGLEFLIYFQGNSAPDKSGLPSDRFSAERTGGSVSTLTIQRTQQEDSAVYLCASRGGSSSSYEQYFGPGTRLTVT.

This chain joins TRBV6-1 and TRBJ1-2; 7 bases match TRBD1. The CDR3 has 16 residues. The V and J ends lost 2 bases and 5 bases, in that order; junction bases with no gene match: 11. Germline V gives CDR1 MNHNS, CDR2 SASEGT. This CDR3 reads CASSELPTGPIYGYTF. CDR3 DNA sequence: TGTGCCAGCAGTGAACTCCCGACAGGGCCCATTTATGGCTACACCTTC.

The chain has TRBV7-9 and TRBJ1-2; D is possibly TRBD1 (6 bases). Germline CDR1 SEHNR, CDR2 FQNEAQ (reference sequence). The length of the CDR3 is 16 residues. The V end was cut by 1 base, the J end by 4 bases, with 16 bases between. Written as DNA, the CDR3 is TGTGCCAGCAGCTTAGACTCGGCAGGGGCACGCTATGGCTACACCTTC. This codes for CASSLDSAGARYGYTF.

The chain carries TRBV2 and TRBJ2-1; the match to TRBD2 covers 12 bases. V lost 0 bases to trimming and J lost 10 bases; unmatched junction nucleotides: 10. This CDR3 comprises 17 residues. Germline CDR1 reads SNHLY; CDR2 reads FYNNEI. The CDR3 coding sequence is TGTGCCAGCAGTGAAGCGGGCGCTAGCGGGAGGGTCTCGGAGCAGTTCTTC. This encodes CASSEAGASGRVSEQFF.

The genes are TRBV10-3 and TRBJ2-2; 10 positions match TRBD2. The CDR3 totals 17 residues. Trimming removed 2 bases from V and 5 bases from J; junction bases left unmatched: 8. Germline V CDR1 and CDR2: ENHRY, SYGVKD. This CDR3 reads CAISERLAGEGTGELFF. The DNA for the CDR3 is TGTGCCATCAGTGAGCGGCTAGCGGGAGAAGGGACCGGGGAGCTGTTTTTT.

The chain links TRBV19 to TRBJ2-1, with TRBD2 identical over 12 bases. The CDR3 spans 16 residues. With V trimmed by 7 bases and J by 9 bases, 13 bases remained unmatched. CDR1 is LNHDA and CDR2 is SQIVND in the germline V gene (reference sequence). The DNA of the CDR3 is TGTGCCAGTAAAAACCCCGCTAGCGGGAGGGCCAGTGAGCAGTTCTTC. Its translation is CASKNPASGRASEQFF.

The rearrangement joins TRBV5-4 to TRBJ1-1; TRBD1 matches 9 bases. Looked up from germline, CDR1 is SGHNT and CDR2 is YYREEE (reference sequence). The CDR3 extends over 17 amino acids. The ends lost 0 bases at V and 0 bases at J; junction bases unmatched: 6. CDR3 coding DNA: TGTGCCAGCAGCTTGGTCCCGGGACAGGGATTGAACACTGAAGCTTTCTTT. Translating gives CASSLVPGQGLNTEAFF.